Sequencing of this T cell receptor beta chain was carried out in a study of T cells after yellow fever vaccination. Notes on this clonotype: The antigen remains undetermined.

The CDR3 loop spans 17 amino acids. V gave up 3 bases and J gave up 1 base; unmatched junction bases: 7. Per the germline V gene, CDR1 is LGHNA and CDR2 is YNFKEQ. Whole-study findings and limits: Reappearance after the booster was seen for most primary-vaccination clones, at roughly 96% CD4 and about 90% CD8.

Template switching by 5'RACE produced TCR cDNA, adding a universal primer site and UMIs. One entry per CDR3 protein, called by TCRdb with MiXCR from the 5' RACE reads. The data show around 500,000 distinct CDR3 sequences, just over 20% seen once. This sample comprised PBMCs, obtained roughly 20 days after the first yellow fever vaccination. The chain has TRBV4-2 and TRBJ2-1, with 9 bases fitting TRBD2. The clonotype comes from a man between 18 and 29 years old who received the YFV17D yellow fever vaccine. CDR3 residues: CASSQSPAGGSYNEQFF. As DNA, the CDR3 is TGTGCCAGCAGCCAGTCCCCGGCGGGGGGGTCCTACAATGAGCAGTTCTTC.